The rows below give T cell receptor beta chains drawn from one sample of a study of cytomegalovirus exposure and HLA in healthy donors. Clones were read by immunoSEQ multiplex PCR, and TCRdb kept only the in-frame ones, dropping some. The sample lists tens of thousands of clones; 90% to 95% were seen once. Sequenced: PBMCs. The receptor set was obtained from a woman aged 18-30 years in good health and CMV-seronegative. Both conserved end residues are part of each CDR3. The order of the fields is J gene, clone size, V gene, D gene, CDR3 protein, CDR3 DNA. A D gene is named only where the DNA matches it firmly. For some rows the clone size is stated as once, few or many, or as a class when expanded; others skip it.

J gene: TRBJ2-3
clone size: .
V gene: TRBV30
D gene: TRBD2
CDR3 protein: CGYSGGFTDTQYF
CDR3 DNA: TGTGGGTATAGCGGGGGGTTCACAGATACGCAGTATTTT

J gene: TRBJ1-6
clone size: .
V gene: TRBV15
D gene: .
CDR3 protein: CATSPTPTYSSSPLHF
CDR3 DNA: TGTGCCACCAGCCCTACCCCGACATATTCCTCTTCACCCCTCCACTTT

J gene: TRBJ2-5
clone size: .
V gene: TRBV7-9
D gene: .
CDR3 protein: CASSGWDSEETQYF
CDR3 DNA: TGTGCCAGCAGCGGGTGGGACTCTGAAGAGACCCAGTACTTC

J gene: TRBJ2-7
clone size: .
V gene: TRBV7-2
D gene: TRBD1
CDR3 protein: CASSLLRTGGWSSYEQYF
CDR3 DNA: TGTGCCAGCAGCTTACTCAGGACAGGGGGCTGGAGCTCCTACGAGCAGTACTTC

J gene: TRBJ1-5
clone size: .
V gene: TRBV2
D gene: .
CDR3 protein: CASRATVSWAQPQHF
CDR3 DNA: TGTGCCAGCAGGGCGACAGTTTCCTGGGCTCAGCCCCAGCATTTT

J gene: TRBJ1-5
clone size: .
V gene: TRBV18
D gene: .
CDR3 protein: CASSSGQLYSNQPQHF
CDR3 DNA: TGTGCCAGCTCATCCGGACAGCTATATAGCAATCAGCCCCAGCATTTT

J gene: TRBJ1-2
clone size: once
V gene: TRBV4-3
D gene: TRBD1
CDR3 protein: CASRKTQGGLYGYTF
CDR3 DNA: TGCGCCAGTCGAAAAACACAGGGGGGCCTCTATGGCTACACCTTC

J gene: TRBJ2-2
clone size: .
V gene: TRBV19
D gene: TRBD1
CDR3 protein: CASTPPGTGARTGELFF
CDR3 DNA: TGTGCCAGTACCCCCCCCGGGACAGGGGCGAGGACCGGGGAGCTGTTTTTT

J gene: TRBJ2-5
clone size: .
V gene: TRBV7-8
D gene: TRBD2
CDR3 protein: CASSFLTSGGGETQYF
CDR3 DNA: TGTGCCAGCAGCTTCCTAACTAGCGGGGGGGGAGAGACCCAGTACTTC

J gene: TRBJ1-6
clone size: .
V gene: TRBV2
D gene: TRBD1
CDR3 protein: CASSERGQGDSPLHF
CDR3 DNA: TGTGCCAGCAGTGAAAGGGGTCAGGGGGATTCACCCCTCCACTTT

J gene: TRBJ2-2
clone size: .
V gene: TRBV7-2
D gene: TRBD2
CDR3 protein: CASSLLRSGDTGELFF
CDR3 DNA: TGTGCCAGCAGCCTCCTCCGCAGCGGGGACACCGGGGAGCTGTTTTTT

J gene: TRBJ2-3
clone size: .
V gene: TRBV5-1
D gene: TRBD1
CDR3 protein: CASSLVRDRGLFGTDTQYF
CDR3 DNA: TGCGCCAGCAGCTTGGTACGGGACAGGGGGCTTTTTGGCACAGATACGCAGTATTTT

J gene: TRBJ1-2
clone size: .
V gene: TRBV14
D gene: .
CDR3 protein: CASSPGWYYGYTF
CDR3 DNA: TGTGCCAGCAGCCCGGGATGGTACTATGGCTACACCTTC

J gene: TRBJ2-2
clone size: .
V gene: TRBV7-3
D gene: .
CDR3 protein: CASSLQGTGTGELFF
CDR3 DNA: TGTGCCAGCAGCCTACAGGGTACGGGCACCGGGGAGCTGTTTTTT

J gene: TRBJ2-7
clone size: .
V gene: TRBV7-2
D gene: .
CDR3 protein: CASSLQGGYEQYF
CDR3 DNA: TGTGCCAGCAGCCTACAGGGGGGGTACGAGCAGTACTTC

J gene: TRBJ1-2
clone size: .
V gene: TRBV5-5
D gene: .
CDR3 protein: CASSDGSYGYTF
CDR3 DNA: TGTGCCAGCAGCGACGGGAGCTATGGCTACACCTTC

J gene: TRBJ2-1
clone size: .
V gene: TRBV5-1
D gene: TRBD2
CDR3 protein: CASSYGLAGGVSSYNEQFF
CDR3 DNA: TGCGCCAGCAGCTACGGACTAGCGGGGGGCGTCAGCTCCTACAATGAGCAGTTCTTC

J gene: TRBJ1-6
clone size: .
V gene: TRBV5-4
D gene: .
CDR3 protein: CASSLAPGLKNSPLHF
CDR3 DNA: TGTGCCAGCAGCTTGGCTCCGGGACTGAAAAATTCACCCCTCCACTTT

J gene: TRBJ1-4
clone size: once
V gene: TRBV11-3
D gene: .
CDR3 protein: CASSPRTPATNEKLFF
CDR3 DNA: TGTGCCAGCAGCCCGAGGACACCTGCAACTAATGAAAAACTGTTTTTT

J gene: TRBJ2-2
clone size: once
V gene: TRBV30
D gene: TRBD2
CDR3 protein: CAWSEGLAGRGELFF
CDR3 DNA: TGTGCCTGGAGTGAAGGACTAGCGGGGAGAGGGGAGCTGTTTTTT

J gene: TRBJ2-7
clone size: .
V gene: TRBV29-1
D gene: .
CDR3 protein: CSVQSYSYEQYF
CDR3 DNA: TGCAGCGTTCAGTCTTACTCCTACGAGCAGTACTTC

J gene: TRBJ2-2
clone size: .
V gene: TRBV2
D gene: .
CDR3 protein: CASRSTSTSGELFF
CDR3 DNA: TGTGCCAGCAGGAGTACTAGCACCAGCGGGGAGCTGTTTTTT

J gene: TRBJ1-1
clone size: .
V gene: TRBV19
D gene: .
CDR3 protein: CASSIGPYDEAFF
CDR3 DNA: TGTGCCAGTAGTATAGGGCCGTACGATGAAGCTTTCTTT

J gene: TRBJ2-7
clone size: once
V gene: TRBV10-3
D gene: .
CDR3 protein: CAITGAGTKFSEQYF
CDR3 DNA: TGTGCCATCACGGGGGCCGGGACTAAGTTTAGCGAGCAGTACTTC

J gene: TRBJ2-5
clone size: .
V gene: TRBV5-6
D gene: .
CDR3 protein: CASSFPGRGETQYF
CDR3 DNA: TGTGCCAGCAGCTTCCCCGGGCGGGGAGAGACCCAGTACTTC

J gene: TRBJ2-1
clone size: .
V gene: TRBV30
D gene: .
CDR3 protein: CAWRYPWQGWNEEQFF
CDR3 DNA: TGTGCCTGGCGCTACCCGTGGCAGGGGTGGAATGAAGAGCAGTTCTTC

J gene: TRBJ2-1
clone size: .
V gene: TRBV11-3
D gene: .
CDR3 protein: CASSRGQVNNEQFF
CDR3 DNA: TGTGCCAGCAGCAGAGGGCAGGTGAACAATGAGCAGTTCTTC

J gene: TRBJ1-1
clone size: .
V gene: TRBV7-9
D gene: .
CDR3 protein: CASSLEGMNTEAFF
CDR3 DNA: TGTGCCAGCAGCTTGGAGGGCATGAACACTGAAGCTTTCTTT

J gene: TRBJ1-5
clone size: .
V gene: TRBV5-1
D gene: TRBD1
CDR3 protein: CASSLQGYNQPQHF
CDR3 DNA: TGCGCCAGCAGCTTACAGGGGTACAATCAGCCCCAGCATTTT

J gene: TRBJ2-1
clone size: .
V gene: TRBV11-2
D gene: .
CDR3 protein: CASSLDRSNEQFF
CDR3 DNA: TGTGCCAGCAGCTTAGATCGTAGCAATGAGCAGTTCTTC

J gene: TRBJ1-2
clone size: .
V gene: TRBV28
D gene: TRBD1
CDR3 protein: CASSRSLLRQGVKDYGYTF
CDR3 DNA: TGTGCCAGCAGTCGCTCCTTATTAAGACAGGGGGTAAAGGACTATGGCTACACCTTC

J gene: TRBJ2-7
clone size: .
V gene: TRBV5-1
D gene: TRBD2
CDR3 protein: CASSVSGGPYEQYF
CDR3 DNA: TGCGCCAGCAGCGTCAGCGGGGGACCCTACGAGCAGTACTTC

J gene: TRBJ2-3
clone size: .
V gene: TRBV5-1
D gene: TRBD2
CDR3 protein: CASSRGTSGTTDTQYF
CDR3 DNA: TGCGCCAGCAGCAGGGGGACTAGCGGGACCACAGATACGCAGTATTTT

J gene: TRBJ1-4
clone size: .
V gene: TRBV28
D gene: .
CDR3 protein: CASRRLTLNEKLFF
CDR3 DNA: TGTGCCAGCAGAAGACTGACGTTAAATGAAAAACTGTTTTTT

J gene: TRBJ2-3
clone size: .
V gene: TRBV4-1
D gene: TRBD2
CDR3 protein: CASRQNPSSGAFTDTQYF
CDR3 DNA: TGCGCCAGCAGGCAAAACCCATCCAGCGGGGCATTTACAGATACGCAGTATTTT

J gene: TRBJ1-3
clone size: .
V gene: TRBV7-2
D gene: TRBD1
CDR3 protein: CASSLSAAGGNSGNTIYF
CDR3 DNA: TGTGCCAGCAGCTTATCGGCGGCAGGGGGTAACTCTGGAAACACCATATATTTT

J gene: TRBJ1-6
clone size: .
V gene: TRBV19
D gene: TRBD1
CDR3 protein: CASSTGTGWTSYNSPLHF
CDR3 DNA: TGTGCCAGTAGTACCGGGACAGGGTGGACCTCCTATAATTCACCCCTCCACTTT

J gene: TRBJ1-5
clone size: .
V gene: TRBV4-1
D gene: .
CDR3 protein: CASSPDPRGSNQPQHF
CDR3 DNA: TGCGCCAGCAGCCCAGACCCGCGCGGTAGCAATCAGCCCCAGCATTTT

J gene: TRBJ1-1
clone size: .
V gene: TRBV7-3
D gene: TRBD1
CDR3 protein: CASSVMDRGPRSEAFF
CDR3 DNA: TGTGCCAGCAGCGTAATGGACAGGGGGCCGAGGAGTGAAGCTTTCTTT

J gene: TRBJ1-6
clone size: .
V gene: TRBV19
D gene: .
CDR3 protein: CASSSFFEQPNSPLHF
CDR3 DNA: TGTGCCAGTAGTAGCTTTTTTGAACAGCCTAATTCACCCCTCCACTTT

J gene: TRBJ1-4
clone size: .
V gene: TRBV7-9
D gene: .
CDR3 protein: CASSSPPGTSNEKLFF
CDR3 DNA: TGTGCCAGCAGCTCCCCACCCGGGACAAGTAATGAAAAACTGTTTTTT

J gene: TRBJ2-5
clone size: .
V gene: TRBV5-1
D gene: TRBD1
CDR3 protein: CASSAGQGRETQYF
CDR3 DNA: TGCGCCAGCAGCGCGGGACAGGGGAGAGAGACCCAGTACTTC

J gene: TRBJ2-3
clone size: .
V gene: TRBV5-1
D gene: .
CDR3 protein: CASSFQGSPSTDTQYF
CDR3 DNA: TGCGCCAGCAGCTTCCAGGGCAGCCCTAGCACAGATACGCAGTATTTT

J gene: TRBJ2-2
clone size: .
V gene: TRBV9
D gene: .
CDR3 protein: CASSRGEGMSTGELFF
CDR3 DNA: TGTGCCAGCAGCAGGGGGGAGGGTATGAGCACCGGGGAGCTGTTTTTT

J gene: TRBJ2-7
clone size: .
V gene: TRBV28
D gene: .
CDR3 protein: CASSPPGLGPFEQYF
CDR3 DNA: TGTGCCAGCAGCCCTCCGGGACTCGGGCCCTTCGAGCAGTACTTC

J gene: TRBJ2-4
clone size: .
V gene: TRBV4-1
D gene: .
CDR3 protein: CASSQTHRETKYF
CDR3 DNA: TGCGCCAGCAGCCAGACTCACCGGGAGACTAAGTACTTC

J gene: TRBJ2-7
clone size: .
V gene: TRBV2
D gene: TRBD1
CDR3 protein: CASSAHRGLYEQYF
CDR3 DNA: TGTGCCAGCAGTGCGCACAGGGGGCTTTACGAGCAGTACTTC

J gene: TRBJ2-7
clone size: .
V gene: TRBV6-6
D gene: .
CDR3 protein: CASSPKDSYSSYEQYF
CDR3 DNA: TGTGCCAGCAGCCCCAAGGACAGTTACAGCTCCTACGAGCAGTACTTC

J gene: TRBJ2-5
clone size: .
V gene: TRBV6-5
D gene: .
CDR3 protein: CASSYKKGGAKETQYF
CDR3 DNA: TGTGCCAGCAGTTACAAAAAAGGGGGGGCCAAAGAGACCCAGTACTTC

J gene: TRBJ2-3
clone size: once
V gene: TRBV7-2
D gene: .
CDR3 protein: CASSLGPRDIGWLDTQYF
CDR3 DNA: TGTGCCAGCAGCTTAGGCCCCCGGGACATAGGTTGGCTAGATACGCAGTATTTT

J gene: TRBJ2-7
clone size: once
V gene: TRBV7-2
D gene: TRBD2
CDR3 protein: CASSLAGGAGGDEQYF
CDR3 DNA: TGTGCCAGCAGCTTAGCGGGGGGAGCGGGGGGTGACGAGCAGTACTTC

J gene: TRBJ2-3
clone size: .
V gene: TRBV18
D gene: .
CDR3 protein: CASSRGISDTQYF
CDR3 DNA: TGTGCCAGCTCACGCGGGATTTCAGATACGCAGTATTTT

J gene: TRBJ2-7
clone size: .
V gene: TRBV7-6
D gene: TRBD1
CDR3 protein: CASSSGTGSYEQYF
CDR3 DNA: TGTGCCAGCAGCTCAGGGACAGGGTCCTACGAGCAGTACTTC

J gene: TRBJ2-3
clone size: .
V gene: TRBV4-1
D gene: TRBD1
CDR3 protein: CASSPHGTGAGTDTQYF
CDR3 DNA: TGCGCCAGCAGCCCCCACGGGACAGGGGCTGGGACAGATACGCAGTATTTT

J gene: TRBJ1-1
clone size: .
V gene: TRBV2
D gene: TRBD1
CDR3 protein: CASSGQGIITEAFF
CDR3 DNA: TGTGCCAGCAGCGGACAGGGTATAATAACTGAAGCTTTCTTT

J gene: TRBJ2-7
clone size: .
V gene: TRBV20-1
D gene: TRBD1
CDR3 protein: CSAQGVYEQYF
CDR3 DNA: TGCAGTGCCCAGGGGGTCTACGAGCAGTACTTC

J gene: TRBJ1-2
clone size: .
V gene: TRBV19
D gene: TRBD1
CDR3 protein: CASSMDRDGYTF
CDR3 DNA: TGTGCCAGTAGTATGGACAGGGATGGCTACACCTTC